The 7 T cell receptor beta chains presented below share a single source sample, sequenced in a study of CD8+CD57+ T cells in acquired aplastic anemia. CDR3 and TCR beta VDJ profiling relied on genomic DNA as the template. MiXCR, applied by TCRdb to the reads, yields one record per CDR3 protein. The repertoire includes about 210,000 distinct CDR3 sequences, under 65% of them detected once, and about 29% sits in the top ten. Sample: sorted CD4+, CD8+, or CD8+CD57+ T cells (not recorded which) from PBMCs. The receptors here all came from a human donor in good health.

J is TRBJ2-7 and V is TRBV12-3 or TRBV12-4; D gene uncertain. Trimming removed 4 bases from V and 0 bases from J, with 19 bases in between. The CDR3 has 17 amino acids. As DNA, the CDR3 is TGTGCCAGCAGTTCGTCATTAGTGTTTCACGGCTCCTACGAGCAGTACTTC. Translated: CASSSSLVFHGSYEQYF.

Points on this clonotype: Its ends do not fully match the called genes, so a read error is possible. This sequence joins TRBV3-1 and TRBJ2-1, with 7 bases identical to TRBD1. CDR3 length equals 14 residues. Looked up from germline, CDR1 is LGHDT and CDR2 is YNNKEL (reference sequence). This CDR3 reads CASSPGQLYDEQFF. DNA for the CDR3: TGTGCCAGCAGCCCGGGACAGCTCTACGATGAGCAGTTCTTC.

There are many counts of this clonotype. This chain joins TRBV6-9 and TRBJ1-5, with D uncertain. Germline V CDR1 and CDR2: MNHGY, SVAAGI. The CDR3 has 13 amino acids. Deletions cut 8 bases from V and 3 bases from J, with 11 bases between. The CDR3 nucleotides are TGTGCCAGCTCCCAGTGTGCCAATCAGCCCCAGCATTTT. It encodes CASSQCANQPQHF.

The chain joins TRBV20-1 to TRBJ2-5; TRBD2 aligns across 7 bases. Trimming took 5 bases from V and 2 from J; bases not matched to a gene: 11. The CDR3 has 15 amino acids. CDR1 and CDR2 from the germline V gene are DFQATT and SNEGSKA (reference sequence). The CDR3 bases are TGCAGTGCTCAACACCCGGGACTATGGCAAGAGACCCAGTACTTC. Protein: CSAQHPGLWQETQYF.

As for this clonotype: The junction departs from germline at one end; a sequencing error may be responsible. The chain employs TRBV5-1 and TRBJ2-2; 9 bases agree with TRBD2. Germline V gene data show CDR1 as SGHRS and CDR2 as YFSETQ. This CDR3 spans 16 amino acids. The CDR3 protein is CASSTMGLANTGELFF. DNA of the CDR3: TGTGCCAGCAGCACTATGGGACTAGCTAACACCGGGGAGCTGTTTTTT.

Worth noting for this clonotype: At one end, the junction sequence differs from germline, possibly due to a read error. V and J are TRBV7-7 and TRBJ2-1, with D unresolved. The CDR3 totals 15 residues. Germline V CDR1 and CDR2: SSHAT, FNYEAQ (reference sequence). CDR3 in DNA: TGTGCTAGCAGCTTAGGGCAGGTCGACTACAATGAGCAGTTCTTC. Protein product: CASSLGQVDYNEQFF.

In regard to this clonotype: The junction departs from germline at one end; a sequencing error may be responsible. The chain is built from TRBV7-3 and TRBJ1-5, with D possibly matching TRBD1 (5 bases). Germline V gene sequence: CDR1 SGHTA, CDR2 FQGTGA. This CDR3 contains 14 residues. The chain's CDR3 is CASSSREGNQPQHF. As DNA, the CDR3 is TGTGCCAGCAGCTCGAGGGAGGGGAACCAGCCCCAACATTTT.